This TCR beta chain came from a study of T-cell reconstitution after alpha-beta-depleted transplantation in children (dated by TCRdb to between 2015 and 2016). Broadly, across the study: T-cell immune reconstitution after TCRalphabeta/CD19-depleted allogeneic hematopoietic cell transplantation in children was quantitatively tracked in the study by means of TCR repertoire profiling.

This clonotype was counted at least ten times. The antigen it recognizes is unknown. No base quality values were provided; no much bigger clone lies one nucleotide off. The library came from PCR. Instrument used: Illumina HiSeq 2500. To normalize quantification of the TCRbeta repertoire, the TCR libraries were built with molecular barcoding that relied on unique molecular identifiers. The public reads were reanalyzed by TCRdb: fastp trimming at Q25, MiXCR alignment, in-frame beta chains only. When rows share a CDR3 protein, they turn into one entry using the most common DNA and genes. This sample comprises hundreds of thousands of distinct CDR3 sequences, about 17% of them detected only once. 3.3% of the sample belongs to the ten largest clones. The clonotype originates from a human donor who donated a stem cell graft to a child with acute lymphoblastic leukemia. This specimen consisted of PBMCs from the stem cell graft donor, obtained from the stem cell graft.

In nucleotide form, the sequence is TGCGCCAGCAGCTTGGACAGCACCTACGAGCAGTACTTC. The translation is CASSLDSTYEQYF. This chain is built from TRBV5-1 and TRBJ2-7; the D gene cannot be resolved reliably. The CDR1 and CDR2 encoded by the germline V gene are SGHRS and YFSETQ. The CDR3 measures 13 amino acids from cysteine to phenylalanine. Kept here is only the CDR3 DNA, which spans 39 bases and is read in frame from base 1. Relative to germline, V is 0 bases shorter and J is 2 bases shorter, with 6 bases between their ends.